This T cell receptor (beta chain) appears in the sequencing data of a study of early T cells in non-severe SARS-CoV-2 infection (dated by TCRdb to about 2021). Background for the entire study: Because TCR sequencing was done on bulk RNA from unsorted whole blood, the alpha and beta chains could not be paired. The research as a whole found: VDJdb matching was skewed toward anti-spike CD8 responses and likely underestimated virus-specific expansions, missing private and CD4 specificities.

This clonotype was seen more than once but under ten times. It has no known antigen specificity. Base qualities are not recorded, but no much larger clone differs from it by a single base. Set within a cohort of healthcare workers in London, UK, this nested case-control study involved weekly PCR testing of nasopharyngeal swabs along with blood sampling. Healthcare workers were enrolled in the week of the UK lockdown, from 23 to 31 March 2020, and were followed every week for up to about 15 weeks. Taken from cysteine to phenylalanine, the CDR3 has 15 residues. Left in the record is the CDR3 DNA by itself, 45 bases read in frame from the first base. The germline V gene gives CDR1 as KGHSH and CDR2 as LQKENI. V and J lose 4 bases and 1 base, and a span of 13 bases separates them. The library was obtained by 5' RACE. TCRdb lists the instrument as NextSeq 500. Unique molecular identifiers were attached to individual cDNA molecules in the TCR library protocol so that sequencing error and PCR bias could be corrected. Both TCR alpha and beta chains were sequenced, and tight co-correlation was observed between alpha and beta sequence abundances in each sample. On the study's bioinformatics: Decombinator V4 was used to annotate the V gene, J gene and CDR3 of the TCR sequences. TCRs were defined as expanded if a significant change between any two time points was detected under a Poisson model with p below 0.0001. TCR abundances were normalised to the total number of TCRs sequenced per sample and expressed as counts per million. TRAV1-2 paired with TRAJ12, TRAJ20 or TRAJ33 defined MAIT TCRs, while TRAV10 paired with TRAJ18 defined iNKT TCRs. VDJdb, accessed on 1 November 2021, was searched for TCRs annotated for CMV, EBV and SARS-CoV-2, and TCRs annotated for more than one antigen were excluded. TCRdb applied fastp at Q25 and MiXCR to the public reads, then kept only in-frame beta chains. Entries that share a CDR3 protein sequence are merged under the most common genes and DNA. TCRdb, not the authors, supplied the V and J calls. This sample has tens of thousands of distinct CDR3 sequences in its table, and 9% to 15% of those were observed once. Approximately 7% of the sample lies in the top ten.

The chain links TRBV18 with TRBJ2-5, with no reliable assignment of the D segment. This receptor was identified in an adult who was a healthcare worker with PCR-confirmed SARS-CoV-2 infection or an uninfected control (not recorded which). The source material was whole blood. The bases are TGTGCCAGCTCACAGAGGATAGTGGGCCAAGAGACCCAGTACTTC. This yields the protein CASSQRIVGQETQYF.